This T cell receptor beta chain was sequenced for a study of monozygotic twins with inflammatory bowel disease. Study-level results: Among T cells, the various subtypes were not distinguishable.

From the 5' RACE reads, TCRdb lists one entry per CDR3 protein and no DNA. Here the sample table reports 420,000 or so distinct CDR3 sequences. As to this clonotype: What it binds is not known.

The clonotype originates from a human donor with ulcerative colitis or Crohn's disease, or a healthy co-twin of an affected twin (not recorded which). Input material: blood.

CDR3 sequence reads: CSARLSGATYMQYF. J is TRBJ2-7 and V is TRBV20-1; TCRdb calls TRBD2, which cannot be checked without DNA. The CDR3 totals 14 residues. Germline loops: CDR1 DFQATT, CDR2 SNEGSKA (reference sequence).